The entry below describes one T cell receptor beta chain. Its antigen remains unidentified. Per-base quality was not reported, and no clone a single base away is much larger than it. This specimen comes from a study of cytomegalovirus exposure and HLA in healthy donors (dated by TCRdb to 2016 to 2017). With regard to the full study: An earlier analysis of approximately 590 of the donors reported 250 to 350 Gb of sequence data and roughly 100 million unique TCR beta sequences from around 200 million T cells. Approximately 300 gigabases of sequencing data and roughly 90 million unique TCR sequences were included in an early release covering 550 to 650 HLA-typed donors. The genetic ancestry cluster associated with self-reported Caucasian donors included 81% of the roughly 380 genotyped donors. The study was designed to test whether signatures of past pathogen exposure could be identified by cataloging public T cell receptors. The study used immunosequencing to profile the T cell repertoires of under 700 subjects and linked those repertoires to cytomegalovirus serostatus. Along with the approximately 700-subject first cohort, a separate validation cohort of over a hundred different subjects was used. To predict cytomegalovirus infection status, the study combined high-throughput TCR immunosequencing, statistical association of individual TCRs with disease status, and machine learning. A later analysis re-examined previously published TCR beta repertoires from just over 650 donors and added high-resolution HLA genotyping to investigate patterns of TCR occurrence. The later analysis used no new phenotypic data to find candidate immune exposures, relying instead on TCR beta sequences and their occurrence across donors. In an earlier analysis of roughly 580 of the donors, high-throughput TCR beta sequencing was used to judge whether each TCR beta V gene segment behaved as functional or pseudogenic. Alongside the repertoire data, information on donor age, sex, ethnicity and CMV serostatus was compiled. In a later genetic analysis, genome-wide SNP genotypes for 398 of the 666 donors were used, and that subset was treated as a discovery cohort. Every repertoire in the discovery cohort had been generated on one and the same sequencing platform. HLA typing included class I and class II loci at four-digit resolution. The number of donors typed differed by locus, with roughly 620-630 for A, B, C, DRB1 and DQB1, approximately 500 for DQA1, nearly 610 for DPA1, and some 450 for DPB1. Because of strong linkage in the cohort, a handful of DR-DQ haplotypes were treated as single units for association and clustering. On average, around 200,000 unique TCR beta nucleotide sequences were sequenced per donor among 398 genotyped donors of the cohort, with roughly 18% of those sequences being non-productive.

The library was built by means of the immunoSEQ multiplex PCR assay. For the multiplex PCR, a mixture combining 60 forward primers for TCR Vbeta segments and 13 reverse primers for TCR Jbeta segments was used. A multiplex PCR assay on genomic DNA amplified the CDR3 region of rearranged TCR beta genes. Amplified TCR beta libraries were sequenced as 87-base-pair reads on the Illumina HiSeq System. The paper's data handling went like this. A later analysis counted 65 million to 90 million unique TCR beta chains across the 666 repertoires, and around 9.9 million of these chains were shared by at least two donors. A nearest-neighbor algorithm error-corrected the raw reads and collapsed the reads into unique sequences, merging closely related sequences to remove PCR and sequencing errors. Alignment of CDR3 sequences to IMGT reference sequences was used to assign V, D and J gene segments. For a sequence to be retained, a match of at least six nucleotides was required to both a V gene segment and a J gene segment. A rearrangement was called productive if the CDR3 had no stop codons and remained in frame with V and J, and every other rearrangement was called non-productive. CDR3 was defined by IMGT convention, running from the second conserved V-encoded cysteine to the conserved J-encoded phenylalanine. Sequences without an unambiguous match to a single V gene segment were excluded from the earlier analysis of about 640 of the donors. In an earlier analysis of some 590 of the donors, a V segment was called functional when productive rearrangements were above 56.7%, and segregating when the standard deviation between donors exceeded 5%. To diagnose cytomegalovirus status from the catalog of TCR beta chain sequences, a statistical classification framework was built. A later analysis assigned V and J genes by comparing TCR nucleotide sequences with IMGT/GENE-DB human TR gene sequences. The TCRdist pipeline was used in a later analysis to assign CDR3 sequences and most-parsimonious VDJ recombination scenarios. In a later analysis, each TCR beta chain was defined by its CDR3 amino acid sequence together with its V-gene family, and reads lacking a unique V-gene family were excluded. As a way to deal with suspected cross-contamination and a sequencing artifact, a later analysis dropped nearly 600 nucleotide sequences that were highly shared and had low generation probability. A later analysis calculated a clonal expansion index for each public chain from normalized within-repertoire ranks of inferred template counts. A later analysis computed generation probabilities with a VDJ recombination model fitted to out-of-frame rearrangements, and checked the results against IGoR. A later analysis scored TCR-TCR, TCR-HLA and TCR-CMV co-occurrence with hypergeometric tests, applying a repertoire-size bias correction to TCR pairs. A later analysis estimated false discovery rates by permuting HLA or CMV assignments 20 times. A later analysis grouped co-occurring TCRs with DBSCAN, adding TCRdist sequence similarity when clustering within HLA-allele-positive subsets. Repertoires with fewer than 30,000 or more than 120,000 public chains were left out of co-occurrence clustering, as were a handful of repertoires with anomalous nucleotide sharing. TCRdb limited this immuneACCESS table to in-frame rearrangements with V and J called. A share of clones is missing; checked studies link under half to unresolved V genes, and the rest is unexplained. From that table come the V and J calls and clone size; the DNA was used to work out D and trimming. The sample profile shows under 200,000 clones; roughly 75% of them were found once. Around 2.4% of the sample rests with the top ten.

The cohort consisted of 650 to 700 healthy bone marrow donors. Cohort members were all nominally healthy when sampled, although unrecorded immune exposures were likely present. The donor was CMV seronegative and was included in the group of under 450 seronegative cohort members. A peripheral blood sample was provided by each donor, and peripheral blood mononuclear cells were used for TCR beta sequencing. Genomic DNA was extracted from the blood cell samples with the Qiagen DNeasy Blood Extraction Kit. The CDR3 starts with the cysteine, ends with the phenylalanine, and has 15 residues. Only the CDR3 DNA stays, 45 bases, in frame from base 1. According to the germline V gene, CDR1 reads SGHTA and CDR2 reads FQGTGA. The germline V and J ends show losses of 1 base and 6 bases respectively, and no gene match explains 8 bases of the junction. Points the paper makes about the study in general: A cluster of highly shared sequence variants was judged likely to be a technical artifact of the sequencing pipeline. In vitro tests confirmed that a few of the cytomegalovirus-associated TCR beta chains recognize cytomegalovirus antigens. A later analysis associated 15,000 to 20,000 TCR beta sequences with specific HLA alleles at a false discovery rate of 0.05. It was suggested by the authors that the approach could potentially be generalized to other disease states and immunological phenotypes. Cytomegalovirus status was reported to be diagnosed by the classifier with high specificity and sensitivity in both the original and validation cohorts. According to a later analysis, TCR association rates differed among HLA loci, with DRB1 alleles showing the most associated TCRs and HLA-C alleles showing the fewest. Some IMGT-functional V segments, including TRBV6-2 and TRBV6-3, could not be told apart with the 87-base-pair reads, so those segments were excluded. This cohort had only TCR beta chains sequenced, and the lack of alpha or paired-chain data limited which features could be detected. V-gene and J-gene trimming of TCR beta chains was associated with a missense DCLRE1C variant in a later genetic analysis, and the association was replicated in an independent cohort. The study listed 164 TCR beta chains as associated with cytomegalovirus. Fewer than 20 rarely observed V segments, including chromosome 9 orphons, were excluded from the earlier analysis of approximately 500 of the donors because counts were too low. Across donors, most TCR sequences were observed very rarely, whereas some public TCRs were present in many individuals. According to a later analysis, parvovirus B19, influenza, CMV and Epstein-Barr virus appeared linked to several top co-occurrence clusters. When HLA alleles, especially DR and DQ, strongly co-occurred, TCR associations were difficult to assign to individual alleles. Roughly uniform sequencing depth across donors was assumed in presence/absence analyses, although this assumption may not hold. CMV serostatus was the only immune exposure information available for the cohort. Because some donors lacked HLA typing at each locus, the association tests relied only on the typed subset. A later analysis found that HLA-associated TCR beta chains were more clonally expanded and had lower generation probabilities than equally common non-associated chains. Correlated functional status among segregating V segments might reflect linkage disequilibrium, but an unknown experimental factor could not be ruled out. Broadly in line with IMGT annotations, most TCR beta V segments showed up in productive rearrangements about 90% or about 30% of the time in an earlier analysis of roughly 590 of the donors. According to a later genetic analysis, donors in an Asian-associated ancestry cluster had fewer N-insertions in productive TCRs than the approximately 700-donor mean. A further reported finding was that TCR beta sequences accurately predicted the HLA-A and HLA-B alleles for most subjects in the first cohort. According to a later analysis, most CMV-associated TCR beta chains appeared to be HLA-restricted, and the HLA associations seemed to be driven largely by CMV exposure.

What was sequenced was PBMCs. The V gene is TRBV7-3 and the J gene is TRBJ2-7; the central 8 bases match TRBD1. The clonotype was recovered from a female donor in good health and CMV-seronegative. The sequenced DNA: TGTGCCAGCAGCTTAAGTTCAGGGGGCTTAAGCGAGCAGTACTTC. This encodes CASSLSSGGLSEQYF.